This T cell receptor beta chain is from a study of OX40 agonist ivuxolimab in advanced cancers. The CDR3 consists of 15 residues. CDR1 and CDR2 from the germline V gene are LGHNA and YSLEER. After removal of 0 bases from V and 13 bases from J, the junction contained 10 bases not matched to a gene. Repertoires were generated with immunoSEQ multiplex PCR, while TCRdb's copy carries only in-frame clones and drops some. The sample shows roughly 60,000 clones, about 88% of them seen only once. Sampling of blood occurred at baseline, cycle 4 day 1, and cycle 7 day 1. The sample in question was CD4+ or CD8+ T cells sorted from blood, obtained in a trial of the OX40 agonist ivuxolimab. This receptor was taken from an adult with an advanced solid tumor such as melanoma, head and neck, liver or kidney cancer. The V and J genes are TRBV4-3 and TRBJ2-1, with TRBD2 matching 9 bases. The CDR3 nucleotides read TGCGCCAGCAGCCAAGAGTTCGCCCAGCGGGGGGTTCAGTTCTTC. It is translated as CASSQEFAQRGVQFF.